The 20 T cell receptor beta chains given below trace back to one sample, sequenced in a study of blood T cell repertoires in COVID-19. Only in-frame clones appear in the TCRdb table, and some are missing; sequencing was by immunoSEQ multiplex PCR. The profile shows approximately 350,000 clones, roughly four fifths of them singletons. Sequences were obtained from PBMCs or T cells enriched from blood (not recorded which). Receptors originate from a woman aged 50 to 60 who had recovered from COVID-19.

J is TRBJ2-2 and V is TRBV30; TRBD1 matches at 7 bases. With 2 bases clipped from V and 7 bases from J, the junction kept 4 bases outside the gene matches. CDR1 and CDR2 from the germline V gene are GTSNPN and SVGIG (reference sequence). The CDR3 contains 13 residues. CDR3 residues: CAWSPTGFGELFF. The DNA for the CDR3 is TGTGCCTGGAGTCCGACAGGGTTCGGGGAGCTGTTTTTT.

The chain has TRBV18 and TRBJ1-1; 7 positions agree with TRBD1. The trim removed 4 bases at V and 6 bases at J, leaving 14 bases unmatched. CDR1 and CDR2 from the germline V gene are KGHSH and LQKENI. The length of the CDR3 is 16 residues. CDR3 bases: TGTGCCAGCTCACAAATCCCGACAGGGAAGAGGGCTGAAGCTTTCTTT. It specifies CASSQIPTGKRAEAFF.

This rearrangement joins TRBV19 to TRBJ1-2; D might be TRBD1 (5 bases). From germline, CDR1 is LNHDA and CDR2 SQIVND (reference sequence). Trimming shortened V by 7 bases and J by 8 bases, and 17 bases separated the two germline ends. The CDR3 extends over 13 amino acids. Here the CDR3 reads CASTPGGVNGYTF. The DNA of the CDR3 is TGTGCCAGTACCCCGGGGGGGGTTAACGGCTACACCTTC.

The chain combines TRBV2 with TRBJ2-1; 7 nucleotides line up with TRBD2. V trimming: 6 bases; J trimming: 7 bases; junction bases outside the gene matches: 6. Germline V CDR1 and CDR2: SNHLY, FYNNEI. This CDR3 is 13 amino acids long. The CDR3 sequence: CASRPGGGNEQFF. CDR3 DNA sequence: TGTGCCAGCAGACCCGGGGGAGGGAATGAGCAGTTCTTC.

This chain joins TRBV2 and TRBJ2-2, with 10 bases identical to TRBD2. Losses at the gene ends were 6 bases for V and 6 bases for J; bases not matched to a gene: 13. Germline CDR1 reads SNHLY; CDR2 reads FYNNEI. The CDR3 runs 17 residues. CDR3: CASSGPSGGSNPGELFF. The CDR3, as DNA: TGTGCCAGCAGCGGACCTAGCGGGGGATCTAACCCCGGGGAGCTGTTTTTT.

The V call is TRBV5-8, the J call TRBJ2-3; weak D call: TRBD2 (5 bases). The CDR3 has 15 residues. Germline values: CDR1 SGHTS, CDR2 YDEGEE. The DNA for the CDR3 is TGTGCAACCAAGCTTGGCCGGGATTTCACAGATACGCAGTATTTT. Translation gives CATKLGRDFTDTQYF.

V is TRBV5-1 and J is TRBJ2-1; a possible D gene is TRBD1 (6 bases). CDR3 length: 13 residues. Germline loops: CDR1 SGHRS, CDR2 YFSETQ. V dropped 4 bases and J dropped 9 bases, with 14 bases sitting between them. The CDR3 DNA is TGCGCCAGCAGCCAGAAACAGGGACGTGAGCAGTTCTTC. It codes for CASSQKQGREQFF. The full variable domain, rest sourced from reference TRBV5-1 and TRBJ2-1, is KAGVTQTPRYLIKTRGQQVTLSCSPISGHRSVSWYQQTPGQGLQFLFEYFSETQRNKGNFPGRFSGRQFSNSRSEMNVSTLELGDSALYLCASSQKQGREQFFGPGTRLTVL.

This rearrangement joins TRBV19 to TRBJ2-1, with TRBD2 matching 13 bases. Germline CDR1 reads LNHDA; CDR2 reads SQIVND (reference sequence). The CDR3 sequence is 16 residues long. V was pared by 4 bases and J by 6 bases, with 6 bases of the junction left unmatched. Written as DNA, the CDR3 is TGTGCCAGTAGTAACCCGGGACTAGCGGGGCGCAATGAGCAGTTCTTC. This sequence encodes CASSNPGLAGRNEQFF. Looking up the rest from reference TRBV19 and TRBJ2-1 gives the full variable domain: DGGITQSPKYLFRKEGQNVTLSCEQNLNHDAMYWYRQDPGQGLRLIYYSQIVNDFQKGDIAEGYSVSREKKESFPLTVTSAQKNPTAFYLCASSNPGLAGRNEQFFGPGTRLTVL.

CDR3 protein: CASSFSGDTGELFF. The CDR3 DNA is TGTGCCAGCAGCTTCTCCGGGGACACCGGGGAGCTGTTTTTT. This chain links TRBV5-5 with TRBJ2-2; a weak D match, TRBD2 (5 bases). CDR3 size: 14 residues. V was shortened by 2 bases and J by 3 bases, with 8 bases between the two germline ends. Germline lookup yields CDR1 SGHKS and CDR2 YYEKEE (reference sequence).

The chain's CDR3 is CASSLGHSSSTDTQYF. CDR3 nucleotides: TGTGCCAGCAGCTTGGGACATTCATCTAGCACAGATACGCAGTATTTT. The J gene is TRBJ2-3, the V gene TRBV5-5, with D hard to call. The V gene lost 0 bases and the J gene lost 0 bases, with 11 bases spanning the gap. Germline V gives CDR1 SGHKS, CDR2 YYEKEE (reference sequence). The CDR3 is made up of 16 amino acids.

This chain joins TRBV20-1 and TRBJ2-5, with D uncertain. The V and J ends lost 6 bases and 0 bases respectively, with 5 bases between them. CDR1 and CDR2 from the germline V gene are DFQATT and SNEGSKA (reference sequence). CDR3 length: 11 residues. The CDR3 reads CSARNQETQYF. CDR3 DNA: TGCAGTGCGCGGAACCAAGAGACCCAGTACTTC.

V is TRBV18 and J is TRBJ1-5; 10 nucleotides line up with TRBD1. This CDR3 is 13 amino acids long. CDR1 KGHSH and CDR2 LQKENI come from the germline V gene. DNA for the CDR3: TGTGCGACCGGGACAGGGGTAAGGCAGCCCCAGCATTTT. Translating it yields CATGTGVRQPQHF. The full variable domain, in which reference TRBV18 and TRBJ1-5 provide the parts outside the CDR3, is NAGVMQNPRHLVRRRGQEARLRCSPMKGHSHVYWYRQLPEEGLKFMVYLQKENIIDESGMPKERFSAEFPKEGPSILRIQQVVRGDSAAYFCATGTGVRQPQHFGDGTRLSIL.

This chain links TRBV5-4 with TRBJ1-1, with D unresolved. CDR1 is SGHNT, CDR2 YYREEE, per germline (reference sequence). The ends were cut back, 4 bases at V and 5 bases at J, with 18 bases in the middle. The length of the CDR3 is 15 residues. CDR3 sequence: CASSPTGIGGTEAFF. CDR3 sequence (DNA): TGTGCCAGCAGCCCAACGGGAATCGGCGGGACTGAAGCTTTCTTT.

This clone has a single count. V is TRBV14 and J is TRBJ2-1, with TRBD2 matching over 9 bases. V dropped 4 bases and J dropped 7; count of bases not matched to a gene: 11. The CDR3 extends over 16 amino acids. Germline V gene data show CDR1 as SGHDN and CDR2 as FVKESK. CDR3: CASSPPRGLASNEQFF. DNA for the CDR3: TGTGCCAGCAGCCCACCTAGGGGACTAGCTAGTAATGAGCAGTTCTTC.

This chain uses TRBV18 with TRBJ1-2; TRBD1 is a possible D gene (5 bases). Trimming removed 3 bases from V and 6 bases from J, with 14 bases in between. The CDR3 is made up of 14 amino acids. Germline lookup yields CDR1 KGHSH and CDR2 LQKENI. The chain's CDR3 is CASSPAGQGHGYTF. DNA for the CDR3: TGTGCCAGCTCACCGGCTGGGCAGGGTCATGGCTACACCTTC.

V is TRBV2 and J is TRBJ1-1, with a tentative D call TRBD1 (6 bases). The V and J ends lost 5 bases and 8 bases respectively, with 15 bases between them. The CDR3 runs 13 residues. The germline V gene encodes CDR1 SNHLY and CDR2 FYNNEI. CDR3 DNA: TGTGCCAGCAGTACCGGGACCCAGGGGGAAGCTTTCTTT. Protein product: CASSTGTQGEAFF.

The CDR3 DNA sequence: TGTGCCAGCAGCTTAGGGCCCGGGACTAGCGGCTCCTACGAGCAGTACTTC. Translating gives CASSLGPGTSGSYEQYF. The V and J genes are TRBV7-8 and TRBJ2-7, with 11 bases matching TRBD2. The CDR3 runs 17 residues. CDR1 and CDR2 (germline): SGHVS, FQNEAQ. With 1 base clipped from V and 0 bases from J, the junction kept 5 bases outside the gene matches.

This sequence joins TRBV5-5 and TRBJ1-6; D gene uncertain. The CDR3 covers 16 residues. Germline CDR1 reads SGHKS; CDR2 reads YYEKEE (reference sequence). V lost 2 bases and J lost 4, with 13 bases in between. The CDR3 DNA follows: TGTGCCAGCAGCTTACGAGTGATTTTTTATAATTCACCCCTCCACTTT. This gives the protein CASSLRVIFYNSPLHF.

CDR3 nucleotide sequence: TGCGCCAGCAGCACGGGACACGATAAAAACATTCAGTACTTC. Translation gives CASSTGHDKNIQYF. The V call is TRBV5-1, the J call TRBJ2-4; a possible D gene is TRBD1 (6 bases). CDR1 and CDR2 (germline): SGHRS, YFSETQ. Trimming removed 4 bases at V and 4 bases at J, with 12 bases between. This CDR3 is built from 14 residues.

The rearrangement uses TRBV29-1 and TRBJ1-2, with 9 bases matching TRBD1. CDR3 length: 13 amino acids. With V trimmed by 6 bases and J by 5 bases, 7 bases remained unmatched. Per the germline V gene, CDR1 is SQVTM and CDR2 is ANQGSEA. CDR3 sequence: CSVSDRGFYGYTF. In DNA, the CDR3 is TGCAGCGTCTCGGACAGGGGTTTTTATGGCTACACCTTC. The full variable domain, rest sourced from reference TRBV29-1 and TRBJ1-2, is SAVISQKPSRDICQRGTSLTIQCQVDSQVTMMFWYRQQPGQSLTLIATANQGSEATYESGFVIDKFPISRPNLTFSTLTVSNMSPEDSSIYLCSVSDRGFYGYTFGSGTRLTVV.